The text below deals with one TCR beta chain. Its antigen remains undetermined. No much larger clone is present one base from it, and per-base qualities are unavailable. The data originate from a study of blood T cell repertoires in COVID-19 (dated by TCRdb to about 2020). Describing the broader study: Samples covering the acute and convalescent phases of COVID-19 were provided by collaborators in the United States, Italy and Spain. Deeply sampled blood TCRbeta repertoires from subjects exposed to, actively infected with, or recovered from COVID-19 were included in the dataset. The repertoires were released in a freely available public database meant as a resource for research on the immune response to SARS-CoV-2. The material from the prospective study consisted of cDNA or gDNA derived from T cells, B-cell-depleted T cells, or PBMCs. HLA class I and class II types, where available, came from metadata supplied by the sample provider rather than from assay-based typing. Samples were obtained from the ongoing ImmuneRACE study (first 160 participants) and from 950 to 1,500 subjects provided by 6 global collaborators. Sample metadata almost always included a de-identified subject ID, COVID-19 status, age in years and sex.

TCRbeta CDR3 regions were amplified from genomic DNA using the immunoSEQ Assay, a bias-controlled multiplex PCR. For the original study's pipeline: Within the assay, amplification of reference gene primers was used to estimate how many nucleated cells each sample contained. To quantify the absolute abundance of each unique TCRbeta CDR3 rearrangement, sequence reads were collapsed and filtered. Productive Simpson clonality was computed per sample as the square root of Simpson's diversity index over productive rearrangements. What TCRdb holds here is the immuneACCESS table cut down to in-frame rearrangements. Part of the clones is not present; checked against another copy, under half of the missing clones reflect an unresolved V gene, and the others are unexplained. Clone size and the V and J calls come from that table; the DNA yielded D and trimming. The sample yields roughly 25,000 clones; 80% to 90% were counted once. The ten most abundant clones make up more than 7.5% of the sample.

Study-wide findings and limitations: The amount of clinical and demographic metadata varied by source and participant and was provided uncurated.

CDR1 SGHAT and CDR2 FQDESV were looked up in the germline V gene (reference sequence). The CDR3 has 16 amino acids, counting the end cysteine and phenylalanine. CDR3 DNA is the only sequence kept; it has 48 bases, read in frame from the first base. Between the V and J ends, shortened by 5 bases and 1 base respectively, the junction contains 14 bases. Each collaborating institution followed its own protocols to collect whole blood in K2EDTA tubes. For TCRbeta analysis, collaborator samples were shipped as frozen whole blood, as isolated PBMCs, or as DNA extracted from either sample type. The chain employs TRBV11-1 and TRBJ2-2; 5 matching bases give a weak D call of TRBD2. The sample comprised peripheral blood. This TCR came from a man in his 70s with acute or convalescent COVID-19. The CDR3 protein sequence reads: CASSAGLPKNTGELFF. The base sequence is TGTGCCAGCAGCGCGGGCCTCCCGAAGAACACCGGGGAGCTGTTTTTT.